Listed below are T cell receptor beta chains from one sample, sequenced in a study of metastatic and nonmetastatic thyroid tumors. MiXCR reprocessed the PCR reads for TCRdb. The data contain more than 70,000 clones, around 7.8% of them seen just once; the ten biggest clones take up 8.8%. Sample: blood. The receptors were gathered from a female donor with papillary thyroid cancer or a benign thyroid nodule (not recorded which). Some clones in this sample may be carry-over from other donors' samples. Both conserved end residues are part of each CDR3. A D gene is named only where the DNA matches it firmly. The listing skips clone size in some rows; elsewhere it reads once, few, many or a size class.

J gene | CDR3 length | D gene | V gene | clone size | CDR3 protein | CDR3 DNA
TRBJ2-3 | 15 | TRBD2 | TRBV6-1 | many | CASRVAGGITDTQYF | TGTGCCAGCAGAGTAGCGGGGGGCATCACAGATACGCAGTATTTT
TRBJ2-2 | 15 | - | TRBV5-1 | - | CASSFVCGNTGELFF | TGCGCCAGCAGCTTTGTCTGTGGAAACACCGGGGAGCTGTTTTTT
TRBJ1-2 | 14 | - | TRBV20-1 | - | CSASPNGRNYGYTF | TGCAGTGCTAGTCCAAATGGGAGGAACTATGGCTACACCTTC
TRBJ1-5 | 14 | TRBD1 | TRBV30 | many | CAWSVGGAGQPQHF | TGTGCCTGGAGTGTAGGGGGCGCGGGTCAGCCCCAGCATTTT
TRBJ2-2 | 14 | - | TRBV5-6 | many | CASSFGANTGELFF | TGTGCCAGCAGCTTCGGCGCGAACACCGGGGAGCTGTTTTTT
TRBJ2-7 | 15 | - | TRBV2 | many | CASSGLGAGSYEQYF | TGTGCCAGCAGCGGCCTGGGAGCGGGTTCCTACGAGCAGTACTTC
TRBJ2-3 | 17 | TRBD2 | TRBV11-2 | many | CASSPRLAGGTLDTQYF | TGTGCCAGCAGCCCACGACTAGCGGGGGGTACCTTGGATACGCAGTATTTT
TRBJ2-7 | 12 | - | TRBV6-2/TRBV6-3 | many | CASSHLGNEQYF | TGTGCCAGCAGTCACCTAGGAAACGAGCAGTACTTC
TRBJ2-5 | 12 | - | TRBV7-9 | few | CASSLLGETQYF | TGTGCCAGCAGCTTATTGGGGGAGACCCAGTACTTC
TRBJ2-3 | 12 | - | TRBV20-1 | few | CSARRLTDTQYF | TGCAGTGCTAGACGACTTACAGATACGCAGTATTTT
TRBJ2-3 | 14 | - | TRBV9 | - | CASSVSVHTDTQYF | TGTGCCAGCAGCGTTTCTGTGCACACAGATACGCAGTATTTT
TRBJ2-7 | 13 | - | TRBV5-1 | many | CASSLNPGYEQYF | TGCGCCAGCAGCTTGAACCCAGGGTACGAGCAGTACTTC
TRBJ1-5 | 14 | TRBD1 | TRBV2 | many | CASSAGTGGQPQHF | TGTGCCAGCAGTGCCGGGACAGGGGGACAGCCCCAGCATTTT
TRBJ1-6 | 15 | - | TRBV7-8 | many | CASSLGPGQKTPLHF | TGTGCCAGCAGCTTAGGCCCAGGGCAAAAGACACCCCTCCACTTT
TRBJ2-7 | 13 | - | TRBV7-6 | many | CASSFDISYEQYF | TGTGCCAGCAGCTTTGACATCTCCTACGAGCAGTACTTC
TRBJ1-6 | 15 | - | TRBV6-4 | many | CASSRGGGENSPLHF | TGTGCCAGCAGCCGGGGAGGGGGAGAAAATTCACCCCTCCACTTT
TRBJ2-1 | 16 | - | TRBV6-1 | many | CASSDRTNVLYNEQFF | TGTGCCAGCAGCGACCGGACTAACGTCCTCTACAATGAGCAGTTCTTC
TRBJ2-5 | 13 | - | TRBV18 | many | CASSDQRAETQYF | TGTGCCAGCTCCGACCAGCGGGCAGAGACCCAGTACTTC
TRBJ1-6 | 13 | TRBD1 | TRBV6-1 | many | CASSTQTGDPLHF | TGTGCCAGCAGTACCCAGACAGGGGATCCCCTCCACTTT
TRBJ2-7 | 11 | - | TRBV15 | many | CATSRVDEQYF | TGTGCCACCAGCAGAGTGGACGAGCAGTACTTC
TRBJ1-5 | 15 | TRBD1 | TRBV19 | many | CASSRTGDFNQPQHF | TGTGCCAGTAGTCGTACAGGGGATTTCAATCAGCCCCAGCATTTT
TRBJ2-7 | 12 | - | TRBV19 | many | CASISHSYEQYF | TGTGCCAGTATTAGTCACTCCTACGAGCAGTACTTC
TRBJ1-1 | 14 | - | TRBV28 | many | CASSLITPNTEAFF | TGTGCCAGCAGTTTAATCACACCGAACACTGAAGCTTTCTTT